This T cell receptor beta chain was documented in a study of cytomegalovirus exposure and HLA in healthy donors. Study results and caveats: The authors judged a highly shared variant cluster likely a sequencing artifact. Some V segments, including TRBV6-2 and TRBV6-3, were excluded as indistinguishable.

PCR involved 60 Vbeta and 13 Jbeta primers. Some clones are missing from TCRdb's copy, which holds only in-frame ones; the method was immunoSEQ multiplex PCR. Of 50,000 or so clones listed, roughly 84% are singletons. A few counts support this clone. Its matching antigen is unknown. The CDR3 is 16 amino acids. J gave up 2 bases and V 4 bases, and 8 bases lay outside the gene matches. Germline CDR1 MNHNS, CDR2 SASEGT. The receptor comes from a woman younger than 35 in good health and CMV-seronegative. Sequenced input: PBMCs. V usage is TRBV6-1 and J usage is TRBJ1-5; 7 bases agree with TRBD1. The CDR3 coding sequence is TGTGCCAGCAGTGCATTCCAGGGGGAAGGCAATCAGCCCCAGCATTTT. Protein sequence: CASSAFQGEGNQPQHF.